This T cell receptor (beta chain) is drawn from a study of T cells in Graves' hyperthyroidism and ophthalmopathy. On this clonotype itself: A much larger clone sits a single nucleotide away, making a read error possible.

Hyperthyroidism was newly diagnosed in patients aged 18 to 65 (duration under 2 months). Deletions cut 7 bases from V and 0 bases from J, with 8 bases between. CDR3 length: 13 residues. Germline CDR1 reads SNHLY; CDR2 reads FYNNEI. Amplification of TCR beta CDR3 regions used RNA as the template. The HTBI primer set served for first-round RT-PCR of the TCR CDR3. In TCRdb, the multiplex PCR reads were re-called with MiXCR into one record per CDR3 protein. The table shows a few hundred thousand distinct CDR3 sequences, with 15% to 17% occurring only once. The TCR was taken from a woman aged 18-29 years with Graves' hyperthyroidism. This chain connects TRBV2 to TRBJ2-3; D not certain. Sequences were obtained from blood. The CDR3 nucleotides read TGTGCCAGCAAGGGAAGTAGCACAGATACGCAGTATTTT. It is translated as CASKGSSTDTQYF.